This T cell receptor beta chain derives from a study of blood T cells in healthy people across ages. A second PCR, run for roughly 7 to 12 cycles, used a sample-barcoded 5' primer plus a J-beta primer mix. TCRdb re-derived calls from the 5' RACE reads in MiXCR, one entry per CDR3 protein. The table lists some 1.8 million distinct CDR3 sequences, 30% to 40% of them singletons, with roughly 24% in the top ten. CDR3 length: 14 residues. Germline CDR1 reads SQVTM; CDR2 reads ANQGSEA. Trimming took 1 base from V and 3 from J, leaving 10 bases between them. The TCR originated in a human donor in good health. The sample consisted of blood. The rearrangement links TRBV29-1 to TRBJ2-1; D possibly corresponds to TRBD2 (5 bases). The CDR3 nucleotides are TGCAGCGTTGAAGGGGAGCCGAGCTACAATGAGCAGTTCTTC. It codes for CSVEGEPSYNEQFF.